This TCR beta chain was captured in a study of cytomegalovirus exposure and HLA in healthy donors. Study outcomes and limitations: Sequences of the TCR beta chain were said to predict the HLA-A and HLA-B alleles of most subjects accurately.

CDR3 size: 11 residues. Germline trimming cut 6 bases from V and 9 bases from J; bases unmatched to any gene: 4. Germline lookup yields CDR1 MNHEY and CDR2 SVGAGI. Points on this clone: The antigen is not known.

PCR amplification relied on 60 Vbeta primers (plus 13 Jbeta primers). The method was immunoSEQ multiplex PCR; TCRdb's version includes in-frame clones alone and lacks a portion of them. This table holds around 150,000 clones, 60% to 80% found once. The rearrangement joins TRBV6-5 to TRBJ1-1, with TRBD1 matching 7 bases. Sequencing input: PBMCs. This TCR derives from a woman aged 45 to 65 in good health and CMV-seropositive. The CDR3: CASSWDSQAFF. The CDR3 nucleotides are TGTGCCAGCAGCTGGGACAGCCAAGCTTTCTTT.